These 5 T cell receptor beta chains were all obtained from the same sample, sequenced in a study of shared clonotypes between healthy human individuals. TCRdb's copy holds only in-frame clones and misses some; the assay was immunoSEQ multiplex PCR. The data hold some 1.4 million clones, with around 97% observed a single time. Source material: naive CD4+ T cells sorted from blood. As for subset: CD45RA+ positively selected. The receptors derive from a young man in good health.

The gene calls are TRBV5-4 and TRBJ1-1; D is perhaps TRBD1 (5 bases). CDR1 SGHNT and CDR2 YYREEE come from the germline V gene (reference sequence). V gave up 3 bases and J gave up 3 bases, with 9 bases separating them. The CDR3 sequence is 13 residues long. DNA for the CDR3: TGTGCCAGCAGCTCAGGGACCCACACTGAAGCTTTCTTT. Protein sequence: CASSSGTHTEAFF. The whole variable domain, remainder taken from reference TRBV5-4 and TRBJ1-1, is ETGVTQSPTHLIKTRGQQVTLRCSSQSGHNTVSWYQQALGQGPQFIFQYYREEENGRGNFPPRFSGLQFPNYSSELNVNALELDDSALYLCASSSGTHTEAFFGQGTRLTVV.

This rearrangement joins TRBV5-4 to TRBJ2-1; 7 bases agree with TRBD1. After removal of 5 bases from V and 5 bases from J, the junction contained 4 bases not matched to a gene. CDR3 length: 13 amino acids. Germline values: CDR1 SGHNT, CDR2 YYREEE (reference sequence). The CDR3, as DNA: TGTGCCAGCAGATCGGGACAGAACAATGAGCAGTTCTTC. It is translated as CASRSGQNNEQFF.

The chain uses TRBV18 and TRBJ2-7; TRBD1 aligns across 7 bases. Germline-derived CDR1 and CDR2 are KGHSH and LQKENI. This CDR3 has 13 amino acids. The J segment lost 2 bases and the V segment lost 5 bases, leaving 3 bases of the junction unmatched. CDR3 in DNA: TGTGCCAGCTCAATGGACAGGACCTACGAGCAGTACTTC. This gives the protein CASSMDRTYEQYF. Combining the CDR3 with reference TRBV18 and TRBJ2-7 gives the whole variable domain NAGVMQNPRHLVRRRGQEARLRCSPMKGHSHVYWYRQLPEEGLKFMVYLQKENIIDESGMPKERFSAEFPKEGPSILRIQQVVRGDSAAYFCASSMDRTYEQYFGPGTRLTVT.

V is TRBV6-5 and J is TRBJ2-7; D may be TRBD1 (5 bases). This CDR3 contains 13 residues. Germline-derived CDR1 and CDR2 are MNHEY and SVGAGI. V shed 5 bases and J shed 5 bases, with 13 bases lying between them. CDR3 loop: CASSNTRVDEQYF. CDR3 DNA: TGTGCCAGCAGTAATACCAGGGTCGACGAGCAGTACTTC.

The count of this clone is one. This sequence joins TRBV28 and TRBJ2-1; TRBD1 matches 7 bases. J lost 4 bases, V lost 5 bases, and 11 bases had no gene match. The CDR3 contains 16 residues. Germline V lookup: CDR1 MDHEN, CDR2 SYDVKM. This CDR3 reads CASSPVRAGGYNEQFF. The DNA for the CDR3 is TGTGCCAGCAGTCCGGTTCGGGCAGGGGGTTACAATGAGCAGTTCTTC.